What follows are 6 T cell receptor beta chains derived from one specimen sequenced in a study of Graves' ophthalmopathy and Graves' hyperthyroidism. Beta-chain TCR CDR3 regions were amplified from RNA transcripts. HTBI primers primed a first-round RT-PCR, and a second-round multiplex PCR followed. One entry per CDR3 protein results from TCRdb running MiXCR on the multiplex PCR reads. Of approximately 160,000 distinct CDR3 sequences in the sample, under 45% were seen once. Sequenced sample: peripheral blood. These receptors all come from a man aged 30-40 years with Graves' ophthalmopathy.

The genes are TRBV28 and TRBJ2-7; D tentatively reads TRBD1 or TRBD2 (6 bases each). Germline CDR1 and CDR2: MDHEN and SYDVKM. Trimming shortened V by 6 bases and J by 0 bases, and 18 bases separated the two germline ends. The CDR3 has 16 amino acids. The CDR3 reads CASSRGDTTTSYEQYF. The CDR3 DNA follows: TGTGCCAGCAGCCGCGGGGACACGACTACCTCCTACGAGCAGTACTTC.

This clonotype was detected ten times or more. This rearrangement joins TRBV7-2 to TRBJ1-5; D remains unclear. The V gene's germline CDR1 is SGHTA and CDR2 FQGNSA. This CDR3 is built from 14 residues. Trimming left V 3 bases short and J 0 bases short, with 6 bases between. The CDR3 nucleotides read TGTGCCAGCAGCTTGCCCCTTAGCAATCAGCCCCAGCATTTT. Translation: CASSLPLSNQPQHF.

At least ten counts were recorded for this clonotype. This chain uses TRBV12-5 with TRBJ2-5; D ambiguous. The germline CDR1 and CDR2 sequences are LGHNT and FRNRAP. Between the trimmed V and J ends, which lost 5 bases and 2 bases, there was a span of 15 bases. CDR3 length: 15 residues. DNA for the CDR3: TGTGCTAGTGGTCTGGAAAGAGGTATACAAGAGACCCAGTACTTC. It encodes CASGLERGIQETQYF.

This clonotype showed up many times. The J gene is TRBJ1-5, the V gene TRBV7-8; D is possibly TRBD1 (6 bases). Trimming removed 8 bases from V and 3 bases from J, with 11 bases in between. This CDR3 has 13 residues. Germline V CDR1 and CDR2: SGHVS, FQNEAQ. CDR3 coding DNA: TGTGCCAGCGGCCACAGGGACAATCAGCCCCAGCATTTT. Amino acids: CASGHRDNQPQHF. The variable domain in full, with the rest retrieved from reference TRBV7-8 and TRBJ1-5, is GAGVSQSPRYKVAKRGQDVALRCDPISGHVSLFWYQQALGQGPEFLTYFQNEAQLDKSGLPSDRFFAERPEGSVSTLKIQRTQQEDSAVYLCASGHRDNQPQHFGDGTRLSIL.

CDR3 amino acids: CASSLSGSWTGELFF. The DNA of the CDR3 is TGTGCCAGCAGCCTTAGCGGGAGTTGGACCGGGGAGCTGTTTTTT. The chain links TRBV6-2 or TRBV6-3 to TRBJ2-2; 9 bases are shared with TRBD2. Germline loops: CDR1 MNHEY, CDR2 SVGEGT. J lost 5 bases, V lost 6 bases, and 7 bases had no gene match. CDR3 length: 15 amino acids.

The chain is built from TRBV7-2 and TRBJ1-1; 7 bases fit TRBD1. The germline gives CDR1 SGHTA, CDR2 FQGNSA. Trimming removed 5 bases from V and 5 bases from J; junction bases left unmatched: 5. This CDR3 has 13 amino acids. Written as DNA, the CDR3 is TGTGCCAGCAGCGTACAGGGGACTACTGAAGCTTTCTTT. This encodes CASSVQGTTEAFF. Drawing the rest from reference TRBV7-2 and TRBJ1-1, the complete variable domain is GAGVSQSPSNKVTEKGKDVELRCDPISGHTALYWYRQSLGQGLEFLIYFQGNSAPDKSGLPSDRFSAERTGGSVSTLTIQRTQQEDSAVYLCASSVQGTTEAFFGQGTRLTVV.